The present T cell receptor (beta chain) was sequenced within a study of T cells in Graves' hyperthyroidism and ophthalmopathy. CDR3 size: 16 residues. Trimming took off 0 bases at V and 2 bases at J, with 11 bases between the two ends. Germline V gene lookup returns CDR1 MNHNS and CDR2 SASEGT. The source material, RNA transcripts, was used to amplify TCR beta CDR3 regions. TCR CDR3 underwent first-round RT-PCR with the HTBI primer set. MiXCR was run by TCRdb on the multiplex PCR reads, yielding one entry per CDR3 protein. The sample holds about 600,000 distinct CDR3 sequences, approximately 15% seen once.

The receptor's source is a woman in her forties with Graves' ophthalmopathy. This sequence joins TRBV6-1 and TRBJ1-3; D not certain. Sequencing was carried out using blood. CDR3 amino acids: CASSEALPRAGNTIYF. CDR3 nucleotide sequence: TGTGCCAGCAGTGAAGCGCTTCCCCGAGCTGGAAACACCATATATTTT.